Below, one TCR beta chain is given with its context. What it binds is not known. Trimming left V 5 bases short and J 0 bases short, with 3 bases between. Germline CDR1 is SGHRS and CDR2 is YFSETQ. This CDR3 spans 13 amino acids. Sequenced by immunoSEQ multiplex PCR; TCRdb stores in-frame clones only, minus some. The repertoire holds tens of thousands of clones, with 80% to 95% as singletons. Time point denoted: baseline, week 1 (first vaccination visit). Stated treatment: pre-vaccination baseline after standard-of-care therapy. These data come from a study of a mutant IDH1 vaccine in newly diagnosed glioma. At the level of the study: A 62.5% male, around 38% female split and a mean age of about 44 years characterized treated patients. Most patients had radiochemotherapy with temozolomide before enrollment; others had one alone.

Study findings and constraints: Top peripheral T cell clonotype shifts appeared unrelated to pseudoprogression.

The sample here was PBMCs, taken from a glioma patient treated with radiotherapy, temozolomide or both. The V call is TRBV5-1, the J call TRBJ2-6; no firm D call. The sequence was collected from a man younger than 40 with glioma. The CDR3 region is CASRSSGANVLTF. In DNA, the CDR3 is TGCGCCAGCAGGAGCTCTGGGGCCAACGTCCTGACTTTC.